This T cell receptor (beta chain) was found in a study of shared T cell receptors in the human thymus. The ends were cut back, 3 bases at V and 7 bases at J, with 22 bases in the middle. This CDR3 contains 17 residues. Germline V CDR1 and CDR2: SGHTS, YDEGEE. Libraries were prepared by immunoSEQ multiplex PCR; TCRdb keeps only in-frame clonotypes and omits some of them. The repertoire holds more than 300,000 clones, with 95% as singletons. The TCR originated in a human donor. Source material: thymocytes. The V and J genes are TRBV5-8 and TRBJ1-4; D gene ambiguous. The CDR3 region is CASSSLKTNEEGEKLFF. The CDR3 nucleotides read TGTGCCAGCAGCTCCCTAAAGACGAACGAAGAGGGTGAAAAACTGTTTTTT.